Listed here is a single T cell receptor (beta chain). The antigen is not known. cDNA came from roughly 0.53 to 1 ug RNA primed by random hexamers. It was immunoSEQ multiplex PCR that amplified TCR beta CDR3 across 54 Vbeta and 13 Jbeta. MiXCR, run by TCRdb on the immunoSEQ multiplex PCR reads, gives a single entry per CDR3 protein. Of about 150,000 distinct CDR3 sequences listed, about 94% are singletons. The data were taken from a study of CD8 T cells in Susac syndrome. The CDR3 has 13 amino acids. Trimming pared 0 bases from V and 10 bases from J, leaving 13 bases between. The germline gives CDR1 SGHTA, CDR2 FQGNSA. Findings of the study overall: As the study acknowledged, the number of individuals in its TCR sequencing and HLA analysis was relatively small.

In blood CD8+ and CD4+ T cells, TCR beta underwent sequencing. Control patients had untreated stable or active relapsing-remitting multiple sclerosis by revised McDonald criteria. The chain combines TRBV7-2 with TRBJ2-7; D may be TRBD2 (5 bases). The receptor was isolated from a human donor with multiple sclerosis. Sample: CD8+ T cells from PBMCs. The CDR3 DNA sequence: TGTGCCAGCAGCTTAGCGGTGAGGGCAGACCAGTACTTC. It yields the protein CASSLAVRADQYF.